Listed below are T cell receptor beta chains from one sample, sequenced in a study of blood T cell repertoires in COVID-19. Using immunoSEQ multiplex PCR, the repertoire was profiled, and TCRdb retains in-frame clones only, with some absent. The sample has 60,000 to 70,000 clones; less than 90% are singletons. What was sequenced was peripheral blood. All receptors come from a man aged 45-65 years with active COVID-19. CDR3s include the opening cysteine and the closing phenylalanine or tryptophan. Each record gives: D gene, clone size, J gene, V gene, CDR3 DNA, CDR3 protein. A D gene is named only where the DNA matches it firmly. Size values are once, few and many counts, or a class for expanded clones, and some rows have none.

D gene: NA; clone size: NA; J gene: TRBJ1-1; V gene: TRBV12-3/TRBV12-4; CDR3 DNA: TGTGCCAGCAGTTTAATCGAGGGGGTGGAGGCTTTCTTT; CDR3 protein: CASSLIEGVEAFF
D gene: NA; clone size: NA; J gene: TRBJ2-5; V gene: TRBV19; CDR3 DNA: TGTGCCAGTAGTAGGCGGAGGGATCAAGAGACCCAGTACTTC; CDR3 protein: CASSRRRDQETQYF
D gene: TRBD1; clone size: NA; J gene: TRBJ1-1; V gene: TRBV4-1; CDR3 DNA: TGCGCCAGCAGCCAAGCGGGACAGGGGGATATCACTGAAGCTTTCTTT; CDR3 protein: CASSQAGQGDITEAFF
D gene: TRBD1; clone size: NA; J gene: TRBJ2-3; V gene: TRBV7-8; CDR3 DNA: TGTGCCAGCAGCTTAGGACAGGGGCACACAGATACGCAGTATTTT; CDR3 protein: CASSLGQGHTDTQYF
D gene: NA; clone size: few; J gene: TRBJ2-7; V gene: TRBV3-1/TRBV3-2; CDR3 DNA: TGTGCCAGCAGCCAGGGTCCGCAGCGGAGCGAGCAGTACTTC; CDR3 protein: CASSQGPQRSEQYF
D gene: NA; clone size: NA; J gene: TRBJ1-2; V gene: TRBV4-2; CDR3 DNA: TGTGCCAGCAGCCAAGAAGTTGCGCTTGGGGGGGGCTACACCTTC; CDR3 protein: CASSQEVALGGGYTF
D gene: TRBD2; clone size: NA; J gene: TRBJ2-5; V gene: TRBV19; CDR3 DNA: TGTGCCAGTAGTCCCCCCCGGGGAGCGGGAGTATCAGAGACCCAGTACTTC; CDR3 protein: CASSPPRGAGVSETQYF
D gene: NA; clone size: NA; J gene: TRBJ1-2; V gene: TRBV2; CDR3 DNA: TGTGCCAGCAGTAGGGACAACCATGGCTACACCTTC; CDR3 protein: CASSRDNHGYTF
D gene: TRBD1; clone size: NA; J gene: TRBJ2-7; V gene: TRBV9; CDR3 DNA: TGTGCCAGCAGCCCACAGGGGACGGCGGGCTACGAGCAGTACTTC; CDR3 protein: CASSPQGTAGYEQYF
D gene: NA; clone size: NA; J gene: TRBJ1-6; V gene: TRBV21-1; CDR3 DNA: TGTGCCAGCAGCAAGCAATGTGGGGGGGGACGTAATTCACCCCTCCACTTT; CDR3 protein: CASSKQCGGGRNSPLHF
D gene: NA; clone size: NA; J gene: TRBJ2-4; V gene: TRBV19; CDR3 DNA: TGTGCCAGTAGTATAGTTCTGGACAGTTCAGGTGGGATTCAGTACTTC; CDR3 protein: CASSIVLDSSGGIQYF
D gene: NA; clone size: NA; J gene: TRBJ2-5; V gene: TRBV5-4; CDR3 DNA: TGTGCCAGCAGCTTGGTAGGGGGTGGAGAGACCCAGTACTTC; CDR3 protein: CASSLVGGGETQYF
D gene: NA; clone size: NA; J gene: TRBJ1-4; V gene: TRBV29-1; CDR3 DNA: TGCAGCGTTGAAGGGCCGGGTGGGAAACTGTTTTTT; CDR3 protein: CSVEGPGGKLFF
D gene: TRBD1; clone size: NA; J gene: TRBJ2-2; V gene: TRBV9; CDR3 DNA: TGTGCCAGCAGGGCGGGACAGGGGGAAACCGGGGAGCTGTTTTTT; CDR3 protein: CASRAGQGETGELFF
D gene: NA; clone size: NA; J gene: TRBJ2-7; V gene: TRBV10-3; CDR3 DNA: TGTGCCATCAGTGAGGAGGGAGAGCAGTACTTC; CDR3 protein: CAISEEGEQYF
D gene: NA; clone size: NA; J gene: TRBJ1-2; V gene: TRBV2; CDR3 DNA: TGTGCCAGCAGTGAGGTTCGGGAAGGCTACACCTTC; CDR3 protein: CASSEVREGYTF
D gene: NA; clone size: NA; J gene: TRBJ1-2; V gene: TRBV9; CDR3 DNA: TGTGCCAGCAGCGTCGGAGGTTTCTATGGCTACACCTTC; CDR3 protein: CASSVGGFYGYTF
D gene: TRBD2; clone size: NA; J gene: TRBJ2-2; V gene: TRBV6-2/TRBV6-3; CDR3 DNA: TGTGCCAGCAGCGGGGAACTAGCGGGGTTCACCGGGGAGCTGTTTTTT; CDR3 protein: CASSGELAGFTGELFF
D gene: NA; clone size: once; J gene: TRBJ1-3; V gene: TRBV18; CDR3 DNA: TGTGCCAGCTCACCACTGCAGGGAGGAAACACCATATATTTT; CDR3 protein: CASSPLQGGNTIYF
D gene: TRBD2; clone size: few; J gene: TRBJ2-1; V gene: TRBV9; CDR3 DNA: TGTGCCAGCAGCGTTCGGGGGGTCGATGAGCAGTTCTTC; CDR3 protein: CASSVRGVDEQFF
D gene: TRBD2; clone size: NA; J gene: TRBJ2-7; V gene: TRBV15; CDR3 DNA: TGTGCCACCGGAGCGAGCGGGGGTATCTACGAGCAGTACTTC; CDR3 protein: CATGASGGIYEQYF
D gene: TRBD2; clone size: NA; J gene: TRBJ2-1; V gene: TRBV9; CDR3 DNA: TGTGCCAGCACCCTCTCTAGCGGATCCTACAATGAGCAGTTCTTC; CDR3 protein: CASTLSSGSYNEQFF
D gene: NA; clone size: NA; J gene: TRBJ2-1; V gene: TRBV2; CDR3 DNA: TGTGCCAGCAGTGGGCCGTCAGGGACTAGGGGGCGGGAGCAGTTCTTC; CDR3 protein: CASSGPSGTRGREQFF
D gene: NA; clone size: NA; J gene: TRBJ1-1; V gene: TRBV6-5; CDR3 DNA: TGTGCCACCGGACGATCGGGGGGCGGTGGCTTGGCTTTCTTT; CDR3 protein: CATGRSGGGGLAFF
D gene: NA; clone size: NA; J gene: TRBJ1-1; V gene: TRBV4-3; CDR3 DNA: TGCGCCAGCAGCCAAGTAAAAGGGGTGAACACTGAAGCTTTCTTT; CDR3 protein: CASSQVKGVNTEAFF
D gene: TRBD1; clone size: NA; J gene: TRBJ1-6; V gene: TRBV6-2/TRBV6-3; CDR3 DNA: TGTGCCAGCAGTCGCTACCCACAGGGGCCCTCACCCCTCCACTTT; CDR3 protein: CASSRYPQGPSPLHF
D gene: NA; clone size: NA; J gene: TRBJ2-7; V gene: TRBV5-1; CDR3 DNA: TGCGCCAGCAGCTTGAGGGGCTACGAGCAGTACTTC; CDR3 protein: CASSLRGYEQYF